Listed below are T cell receptor beta chains from one sample, sequenced in a study of blood T cell repertoires in COVID-19. The protocol was immunoSEQ multiplex PCR, while the TCRdb copy is restricted to in-frame clones and leaves out a portion. The sample records around 620,000 clones, 70% to 90% being singletons. Sequencing was carried out using peripheral blood. The receptors come from a woman between 18 and 30 years old with acute or convalescent COVID-19. Both conserved end residues are part of each CDR3. Fields, in order: D gene, J gene, clone size, V gene, CDR3 protein, CDR3 DNA. The D gene is left open where the match is weak. Part of the rows lack a size; the others show once, few, many or a class for expanded clones.

d_gene: -; j_gene: TRBJ1-3; abundance: -; v_gene: TRBV4-2; CDR3aa: CASSQETGGHSGNTIYF; CDR3nt: TGTGCCAGCAGCCAAGAAACAGGCGGTCATTCTGGAAACACCATATATTTT
d_gene: -; j_gene: TRBJ2-2; abundance: -; v_gene: TRBV10-3; CDR3aa: CAISEVQGNTGELFF; CDR3nt: TGTGCCATCAGTGAGGTCCAGGGGAACACCGGGGAGCTGTTTTTT
d_gene: -; j_gene: TRBJ2-2; abundance: -; v_gene: TRBV4-3; CDR3aa: CASSQDGGGTTGELFF; CDR3nt: TGCGCCAGCAGCCAAGACGGGGGAGGGACAACCGGGGAGCTGTTTTTT
d_gene: -; j_gene: TRBJ2-3; abundance: -; v_gene: TRBV12-5; CDR3aa: CASGLVLSGSTDTQYF; CDR3nt: TGTGCTAGTGGTTTGGTACTTTCGGGTTCCACAGATACGCAGTATTTT
d_gene: -; j_gene: TRBJ2-7; abundance: many; v_gene: TRBV28; CDR3aa: CASSVTPTYEQYF; CDR3nt: TGTGCCAGCAGTGTTACACCGACCTACGAGCAGTACTTC
d_gene: -; j_gene: TRBJ2-5; abundance: -; v_gene: TRBV2; CDR3aa: CASSTGETQYF; CDR3nt: TGTGCCAGCAGTACCGGTGAGACCCAGTACTTC
d_gene: TRBD1; j_gene: TRBJ1-2; abundance: -; v_gene: TRBV19; CDR3aa: CASSPHPDREYGYTF; CDR3nt: TGTGCCAGTAGTCCACACCCGGACAGGGAATATGGCTACACCTTC
d_gene: -; j_gene: TRBJ1-2; abundance: -; v_gene: TRBV5-5; CDR3aa: CASSQPGHLTGGYTF; CDR3nt: TGTGCCAGCAGTCAGCCGGGACACCTTACGGGGGGCTACACCTTC
d_gene: -; j_gene: TRBJ1-2; abundance: -; v_gene: TRBV4-3; CDR3aa: CASSQDLPAVRGYTF; CDR3nt: TGCGCCAGCAGCCAAGATCTACCAGCGGTGAGGGGCTACACCTTC
d_gene: -; j_gene: TRBJ1-2; abundance: few; v_gene: TRBV7-6; CDR3aa: CASSPRGGYGYTF; CDR3nt: TGTGCCAGCAGCCCAAGGGGGGGCTATGGCTACACCTTC
d_gene: -; j_gene: TRBJ1-2; abundance: few; v_gene: TRBV12-3/TRBV12-4; CDR3aa: CASSLQGSYGYTF; CDR3nt: TGTGCCAGCAGTCTTCAGGGGAGTTATGGCTACACCTTC
d_gene: -; j_gene: TRBJ2-1; abundance: once; v_gene: TRBV12-3/TRBV12-4; CDR3aa: CASSFGGKQFF; CDR3nt: TGTGCCAGCAGTTTCGGGGGAAAGCAGTTCTTC
d_gene: -; j_gene: TRBJ1-2; abundance: once; v_gene: TRBV4-2; CDR3aa: CASSQEKTRVGYGYTF; CDR3nt: TGTGCCAGCAGCCAAGAAAAGACCAGGGTAGGATATGGCTACACCTTC
d_gene: -; j_gene: TRBJ1-2; abundance: -; v_gene: TRBV3-1/TRBV3-2; CDR3aa: CASSLIQGTYGYTF; CDR3nt: TGTGCCAGCAGCCTCATCCAGGGGACCTATGGCTACACCTTC
d_gene: -; j_gene: TRBJ1-1; abundance: -; v_gene: TRBV5-1; CDR3aa: CASSPTSIQGTEAFF; CDR3nt: TGCGCCAGCAGCCCCACCTCTATTCAGGGCACTGAAGCTTTCTTT
d_gene: -; j_gene: TRBJ1-1; abundance: few; v_gene: TRBV6-1; CDR3aa: CASSEYPEGGGTEAFF; CDR3nt: TGTGCCAGCAGTGAATACCCCGAGGGAGGTGGCACTGAAGCTTTCTTT
d_gene: -; j_gene: TRBJ1-3; abundance: -; v_gene: TRBV15; CDR3aa: CATRTPRESGNTIYF; CDR3nt: TGTGCCACCAGAACACCCCGGGAGTCAGGAAACACCATATATTTT
d_gene: -; j_gene: TRBJ1-2; abundance: -; v_gene: TRBV6-5; CDR3aa: CASTEGGANYGYTF; CDR3nt: TGTGCCAGCACCGAAGGGGGGGCCAACTATGGCTACACCTTC
d_gene: -; j_gene: TRBJ1-2; abundance: -; v_gene: TRBV18; CDR3aa: CASSPEQNYGYTF; CDR3nt: TGTGCCAGCTCACCAGAACAAAACTATGGCTACACCTTC
d_gene: -; j_gene: TRBJ1-2; abundance: -; v_gene: TRBV11-2; CDR3aa: CASSSPRVREDYGYTF; CDR3nt: TGTGCCAGCAGCTCCCCCCGGGTCCGGGAGGACTATGGCTACACCTTC
d_gene: TRBD1; j_gene: TRBJ1-2; abundance: -; v_gene: TRBV9; CDR3aa: CASSSGQGVGYTF; CDR3nt: TGTGCCAGCAGCTCCGGACAGGGGGTGGGCTACACCTTC
d_gene: -; j_gene: TRBJ2-7; abundance: once; v_gene: TRBV14; CDR3aa: CASSQGGTSLYEQYF; CDR3nt: TGTGCCAGCAGCCAAGGGGGGACATCGCTCTACGAGCAGTACTTC
d_gene: -; j_gene: TRBJ1-4; abundance: -; v_gene: TRBV6-5; CDR3aa: CASTQGSGEKLFF; CDR3nt: TGTGCCAGCACTCAGGGTAGTGGTGAAAAACTGTTTTTT
d_gene: -; j_gene: TRBJ1-6; abundance: few; v_gene: TRBV7-2; CDR3aa: CASSFPGEGSPLHF; CDR3nt: TGTGCCAGCAGCTTCCCAGGGGAAGGGTCACCCCTCCACTTT
d_gene: -; j_gene: TRBJ2-1; abundance: -; v_gene: TRBV4-1; CDR3aa: CASSQDRGGPGEQFF; CDR3nt: TGCGCCAGCAGCCAAGATAGGGGGGGGCCCGGTGAGCAGTTCTTC
d_gene: TRBD1; j_gene: TRBJ2-7; abundance: -; v_gene: TRBV5-5; CDR3aa: CASSLEGQGYEQYF; CDR3nt: TGTGCCAGCAGCTTGGAGGGACAGGGCTACGAGCAGTACTTC
d_gene: TRBD2; j_gene: TRBJ2-3; abundance: -; v_gene: TRBV29-1; CDR3aa: CSVEERGLAAGIVTDTQYF; CDR3nt: TGCAGCGTTGAAGAACGAGGACTAGCGGCGGGAATCGTCACAGATACGCAGTATTTT
d_gene: -; j_gene: TRBJ2-2; abundance: -; v_gene: TRBV5-1; CDR3aa: CASSLPSNTGELFF; CDR3nt: TGCGCCAGCAGCTTGCCGAGTAACACCGGGGAGCTGTTTTTT
d_gene: -; j_gene: TRBJ2-1; abundance: -; v_gene: TRBV2; CDR3aa: CASERRGLVNEQFF; CDR3nt: TGTGCCAGCGAGAGGAGGGGTCTGGTCAATGAGCAGTTCTTC
d_gene: -; j_gene: TRBJ2-3; abundance: -; v_gene: TRBV7-2; CDR3aa: CASSPFSSGTDTQYF; CDR3nt: TGTGCCAGCAGCCCGTTTTCTTCCGGGACAGATACGCAGTATTTT
d_gene: -; j_gene: TRBJ1-1; abundance: -; v_gene: TRBV21-1; CDR3aa: CASSTEPRDRRRRVFF; CDR3nt: TGTGCCAGCAGCACAGAGCCTCGGGACAGAAGGAGAAGGGTCTTCTTT
d_gene: -; j_gene: TRBJ1-1; abundance: -; v_gene: TRBV29-1; CDR3aa: CSVLRGMNTEAFF; CDR3nt: TGCAGCGTTCTAAGAGGGATGAACACTGAAGCTTTCTTT
d_gene: -; j_gene: TRBJ1-4; abundance: -; v_gene: TRBV18; CDR3aa: CASSPSGRTTNEKLFF; CDR3nt: TGTGCCAGCTCACCCAGTGGCAGAACAACTAATGAAAAACTGTTTTTT
d_gene: TRBD1; j_gene: TRBJ2-3; abundance: once; v_gene: TRBV9; CDR3aa: CASSLRTGPRGDTQYF; CDR3nt: TGTGCCAGCAGCCTTCGGACAGGACCTCGTGGAGATACGCAGTATTTT
d_gene: TRBD1; j_gene: TRBJ1-1; abundance: -; v_gene: TRBV7-3; CDR3aa: CASSSDGTGNEAFF; CDR3nt: TGTGCCAGCAGCTCAGACGGGACAGGGAATGAAGCTTTCTTT
d_gene: TRBD1; j_gene: TRBJ2-7; abundance: -; v_gene: TRBV11-2; CDR3aa: CASSSGQGTYF; CDR3nt: TGTGCCAGCAGCTCGGGACAGGGAACGTACTTC
d_gene: TRBD1; j_gene: TRBJ1-2; abundance: few; v_gene: TRBV5-1; CDR3aa: CASSKGQAPHYGYTF; CDR3nt: TGCGCCAGCAGCAAGGGACAGGCGCCTCACTATGGCTACACCTTC
d_gene: -; j_gene: TRBJ2-7; abundance: -; v_gene: TRBV7-2; CDR3aa: CASSLETRSSYEQYF; CDR3nt: TGTGCCAGCAGCTTAGAGACGCGGAGCTCCTACGAGCAGTACTTC
d_gene: -; j_gene: TRBJ2-3; abundance: -; v_gene: TRBV4-3; CDR3aa: CASSQDRGITDTQYF; CDR3nt: TGCGCCAGCAGCCAAGACCGAGGGATCACAGATACGCAGTATTTT
d_gene: -; j_gene: TRBJ1-2; abundance: -; v_gene: TRBV27; CDR3aa: CASTDAAGYGYTF; CDR3nt: TGTGCCAGCACGGACGCCGCGGGCTATGGCTACACCTTC
d_gene: TRBD1; j_gene: TRBJ1-1; abundance: -; v_gene: TRBV5-6; CDR3aa: CASSSIAGTALEAFF; CDR3nt: TGTGCCAGCAGCTCGATTGCCGGGACAGCCCTTGAAGCTTTCTTT
d_gene: -; j_gene: TRBJ2-3; abundance: -; v_gene: TRBV6-5; CDR3aa: CASIRGVSTDTQYF; CDR3nt: TGTGCCAGCATTCGGGGTGTATCGACAGATACGCAGTATTTT
d_gene: TRBD1; j_gene: TRBJ1-4; abundance: -; v_gene: TRBV6-2/TRBV6-3; CDR3aa: CASSKTGWDEKLFF; CDR3nt: TGTGCCAGCAGCAAGACAGGGTGGGATGAAAAACTGTTTTTT
d_gene: TRBD2; j_gene: TRBJ2-2; abundance: -; v_gene: TRBV7-2; CDR3aa: CASSYQRGNTGELFF; CDR3nt: TGTGCCAGCAGCTACCAGCGGGGGAACACCGGGGAGCTGTTTTTT
d_gene: TRBD1; j_gene: TRBJ2-7; abundance: -; v_gene: TRBV3-1/TRBV3-2; CDR3aa: CASSLRQGFEQYF; CDR3nt: TGTGCCAGCAGCCTTAGACAGGGGTTCGAGCAGTACTTC
d_gene: TRBD1; j_gene: TRBJ2-1; abundance: once; v_gene: TRBV5-1; CDR3aa: CASRPGTGASYNEQFF; CDR3nt: TGCGCCAGCAGACCGGGGACAGGAGCGTCCTACAATGAGCAGTTCTTC
d_gene: TRBD2; j_gene: TRBJ2-1; abundance: -; v_gene: TRBV4-1; CDR3aa: CASSQTLAGGLNEQFF; CDR3nt: TGCGCCAGCAGCCAGACACTAGCGGGGGGGTTAAATGAGCAGTTCTTC
d_gene: -; j_gene: TRBJ2-2; abundance: -; v_gene: TRBV30; CDR3aa: CAWSVRRSGELFF; CDR3nt: TGTGCCTGGAGTGTAAGGAGGAGCGGGGAGCTGTTTTTT
d_gene: -; j_gene: TRBJ2-2; abundance: -; v_gene: TRBV6-4; CDR3aa: CASSVGATGELFF; CDR3nt: TGTGCCAGCAGTGTGGGAGCCACCGGGGAGCTGTTTTTT
d_gene: TRBD1; j_gene: TRBJ1-1; abundance: -; v_gene: TRBV30; CDR3aa: CAWKGAGDNTEAFF; CDR3nt: TGTGCCTGGAAGGGGGCAGGGGATAACACTGAAGCTTTCTTT
d_gene: -; j_gene: TRBJ1-2; abundance: -; v_gene: TRBV7-9; CDR3aa: CASSPHGGEYYGYTF; CDR3nt: TGTGCCAGCAGTCCGCATGGAGGGGAGTATTATGGCTACACCTTC
d_gene: -; j_gene: TRBJ1-5; abundance: few; v_gene: TRBV19; CDR3aa: CASSPGIGLGNQPQHF; CDR3nt: TGTGCCAGTAGTCCGGGGATAGGATTAGGCAATCAGCCCCAGCATTTT
d_gene: TRBD2; j_gene: TRBJ2-7; abundance: -; v_gene: TRBV9; CDR3aa: CASSPEGTSGGTDYEQYF; CDR3nt: TGTGCCAGCAGCCCAGAGGGGACTAGCGGCGGAACAGACTACGAGCAGTACTTC
d_gene: -; j_gene: TRBJ1-5; abundance: -; v_gene: TRBV2; CDR3aa: CASSEGQGLNQHF; CDR3nt: TGTGCCAGCAGTGAAGGTCAGGGCCTTAATCAGCATTTT
d_gene: -; j_gene: TRBJ1-1; abundance: -; v_gene: TRBV20-1; CDR3aa: CSATMDMWAFF; CDR3nt: TGCAGTGCCACGATGGACATGTGGGCTTTCTTT
d_gene: TRBD2; j_gene: TRBJ2-1; abundance: -; v_gene: TRBV6-2/TRBV6-3; CDR3aa: CASSPISGGYSEQFF; CDR3nt: TGTGCCAGCAGCCCCATTAGCGGGGGTTACAGTGAGCAGTTCTTC
d_gene: TRBD1; j_gene: TRBJ1-1; abundance: -; v_gene: TRBV19; CDR3aa: CASISRGGQGEAFF; CDR3nt: TGTGCCAGTATCTCCAGGGGGGGACAGGGTGAAGCTTTCTTT
d_gene: -; j_gene: TRBJ1-5; abundance: -; v_gene: TRBV30; CDR3aa: CAWSSQNNQPQHF; CDR3nt: TGTGCCTGGAGTTCACAGAACAATCAGCCCCAGCATTTT
d_gene: TRBD1; j_gene: TRBJ1-1; abundance: -; v_gene: TRBV2; CDR3aa: CASYRTLTGLNTEAFF; CDR3nt: TGTGCCAGCTACCGGACCTTGACAGGGTTGAACACTGAAGCTTTCTTT
d_gene: -; j_gene: TRBJ2-7; abundance: -; v_gene: TRBV3-1/TRBV3-2; CDR3aa: CASSHPEGTRSYEQYF; CDR3nt: TGTGCCAGCAGCCACCCGGAGGGGACGCGATCCTACGAGCAGTACTTC